This TCR beta chain comes out of a study of tumor and adjacent non-tumor tissue in lung cancer. Study as a whole: Histology: around 13 adenocarcinoma, a couple of squamous cell carcinoma, 1 small cell lung cancer.

CDR1 and CDR2 (germline): SGHNT, YENEEA. This CDR3 is built from 13 residues. A modified ARM-PCR protocol with three rounds of nested PCR amplified TCRbeta. TCRdb fed the multiplex PCR reads into MiXCR, producing one record per CDR3 protein. The data show tens of thousands of distinct CDR3 sequences, roughly 62% seen once. This sample's RNA came from whole unsorted tissue. The normal lung tissue was taken more than 3 cm from the tumor edge. Chemotherapy-naive patients with new lung cancer underwent thoracic surgery in China, August–late 2014. The chain uses TRBV11-3 and TRBJ2-1; D uncertain. This clonotype was obtained from a woman in her thirties or forties with non-small cell lung cancer. The material sequenced was distant non-tumor lung tissue. CDR3 sequence: CTSSLGIYNEQFF. The CDR3 DNA sequence: TGTACAAGCAGCTTAGGAATTTACAATGAGCAGTTCTTC.